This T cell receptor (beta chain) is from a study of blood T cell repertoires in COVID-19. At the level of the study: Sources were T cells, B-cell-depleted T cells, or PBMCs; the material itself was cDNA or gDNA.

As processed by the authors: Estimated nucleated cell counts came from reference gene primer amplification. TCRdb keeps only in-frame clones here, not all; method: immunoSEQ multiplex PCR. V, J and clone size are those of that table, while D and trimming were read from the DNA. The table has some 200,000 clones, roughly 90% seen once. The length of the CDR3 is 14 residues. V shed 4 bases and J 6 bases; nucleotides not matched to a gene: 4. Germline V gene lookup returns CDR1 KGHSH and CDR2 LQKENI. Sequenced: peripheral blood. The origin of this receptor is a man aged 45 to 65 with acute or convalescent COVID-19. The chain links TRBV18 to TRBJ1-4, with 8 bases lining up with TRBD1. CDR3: CASSLQGGDEKLFF. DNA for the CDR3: TGTGCCAGCTCACTACAGGGGGGCGATGAAAAACTGTTTTTT.